This T cell receptor beta chain was retrieved from a study of beta chain features in type 1 diabetes. General study points: Type 1 diabetes patients showed a moderate but significant shortening of TCRB CDR3s in all four CD4+ subsets. When VDJ junctions were examined, type 1 diabetes patients showed fewer insertions and more deletions.

cDNA synthesis used the whole RNA isolate, giving expressed TCRB sequences. Produced via immunoSEQ multiplex PCR; TCRdb's table is partial and in-frame only. The sample consists of roughly 50,000 clones, 50% to 55% of them appearing once. V was shortened by 3 bases and J by 5 bases, with 10 bases between the two germline ends. The length of the CDR3 is 13 residues. Per the germline V gene, CDR1 is SNHLY and CDR2 is FYNNEI. This clone was seen a few times. Antigen unknown. CD45RO/CCR7/CD25/CD127/CD95/CD27 sorting isolated CD4+ naive, central memory, regulatory and stem cell-like memory cells. The sequencing sample was made of Tregs from blood. The gene calls are TRBV2 and TRBJ1-2, with D possibly being TRBD1 (6 bases). This clonotype was obtained from a woman aged 35 to 49 with type 1 diabetes. This CDR3 is CASSDQGTYGYTF. In nucleotides, the CDR3 is TGTGCCAGCAGTGATCAGGGGACATATGGCTACACCTTC.